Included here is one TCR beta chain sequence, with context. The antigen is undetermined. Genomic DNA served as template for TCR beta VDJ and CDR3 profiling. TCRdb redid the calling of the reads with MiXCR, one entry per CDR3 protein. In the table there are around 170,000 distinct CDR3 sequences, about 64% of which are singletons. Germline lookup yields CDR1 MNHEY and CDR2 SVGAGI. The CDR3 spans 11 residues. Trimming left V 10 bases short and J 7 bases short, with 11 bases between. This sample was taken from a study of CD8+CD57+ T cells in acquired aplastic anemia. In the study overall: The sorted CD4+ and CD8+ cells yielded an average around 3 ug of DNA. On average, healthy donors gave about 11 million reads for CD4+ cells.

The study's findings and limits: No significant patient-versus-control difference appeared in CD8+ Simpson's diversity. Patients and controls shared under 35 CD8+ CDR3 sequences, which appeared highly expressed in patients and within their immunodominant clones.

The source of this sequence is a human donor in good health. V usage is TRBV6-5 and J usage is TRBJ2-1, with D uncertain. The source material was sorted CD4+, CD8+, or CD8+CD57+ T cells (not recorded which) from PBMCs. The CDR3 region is CATTQGNEQFF. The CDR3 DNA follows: TGTGCCACCACCCAAGGAAATGAGCAGTTCTTC.